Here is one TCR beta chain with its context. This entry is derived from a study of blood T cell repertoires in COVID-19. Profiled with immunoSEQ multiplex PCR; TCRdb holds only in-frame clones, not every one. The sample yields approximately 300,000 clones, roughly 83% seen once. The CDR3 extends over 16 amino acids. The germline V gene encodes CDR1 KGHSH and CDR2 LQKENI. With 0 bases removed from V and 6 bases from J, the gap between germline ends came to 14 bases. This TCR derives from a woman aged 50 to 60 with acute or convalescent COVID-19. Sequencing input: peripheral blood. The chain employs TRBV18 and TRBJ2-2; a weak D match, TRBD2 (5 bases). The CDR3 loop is CASSPPGRGLAGELFF. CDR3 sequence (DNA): TGTGCCAGCTCACCACCCGGTCGGGGATTGGCCGGGGAGCTGTTTTTT.